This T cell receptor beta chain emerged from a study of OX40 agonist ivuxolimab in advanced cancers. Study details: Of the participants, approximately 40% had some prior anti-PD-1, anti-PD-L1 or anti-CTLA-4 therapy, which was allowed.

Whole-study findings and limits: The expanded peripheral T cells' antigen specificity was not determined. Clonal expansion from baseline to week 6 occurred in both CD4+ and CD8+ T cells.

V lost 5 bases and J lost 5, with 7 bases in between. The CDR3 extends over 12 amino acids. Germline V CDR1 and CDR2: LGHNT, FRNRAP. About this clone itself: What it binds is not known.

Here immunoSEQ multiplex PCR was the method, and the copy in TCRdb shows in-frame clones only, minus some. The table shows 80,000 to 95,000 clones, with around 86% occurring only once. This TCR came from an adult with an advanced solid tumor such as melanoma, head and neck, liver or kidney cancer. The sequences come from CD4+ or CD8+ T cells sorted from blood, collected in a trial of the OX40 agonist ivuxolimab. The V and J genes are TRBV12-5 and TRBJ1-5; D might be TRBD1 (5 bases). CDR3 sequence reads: CASGVGDQPQHF. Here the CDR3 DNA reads TGTGCTAGTGGTGTAGGGGATCAGCCCCAGCATTTT. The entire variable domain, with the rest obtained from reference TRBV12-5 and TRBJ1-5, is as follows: DARVTQTPRHKVTEMGQEVTMRCQPILGHNTVFWYRQTMMQGLELLAYFRNRAPLDDSGMPKDRFSAEMPDATLATLKIQPSEPRDSAVYFCASGVGDQPQHFGDGTRLSIL.